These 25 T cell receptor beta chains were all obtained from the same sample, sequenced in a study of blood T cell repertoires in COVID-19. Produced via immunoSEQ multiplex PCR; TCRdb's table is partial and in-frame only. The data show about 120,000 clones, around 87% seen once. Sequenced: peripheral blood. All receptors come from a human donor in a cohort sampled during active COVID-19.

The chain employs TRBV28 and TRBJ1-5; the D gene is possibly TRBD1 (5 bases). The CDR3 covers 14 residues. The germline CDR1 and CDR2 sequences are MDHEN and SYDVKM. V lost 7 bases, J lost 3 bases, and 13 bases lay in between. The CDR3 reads CASTLDSVNQPQHF. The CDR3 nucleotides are TGTGCCAGCACCCTTGACAGTGTCAATCAGCCCCAGCATTTT.

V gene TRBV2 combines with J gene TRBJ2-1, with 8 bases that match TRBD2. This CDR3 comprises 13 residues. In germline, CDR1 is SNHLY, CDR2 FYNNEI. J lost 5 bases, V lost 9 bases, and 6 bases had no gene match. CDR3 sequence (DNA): TGTGCCAGTAAGCGGGAGAGGGACAATGAGCAGTTCTTC. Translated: CASKRERDNEQFF.

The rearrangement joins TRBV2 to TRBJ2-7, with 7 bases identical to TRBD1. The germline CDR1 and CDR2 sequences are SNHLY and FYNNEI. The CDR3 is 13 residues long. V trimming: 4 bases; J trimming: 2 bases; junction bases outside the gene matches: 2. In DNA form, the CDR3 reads TGTGCCAGCAGTGCGGGACAGCCCTACGAGCAGTACTTC. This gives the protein CASSAGQPYEQYF.

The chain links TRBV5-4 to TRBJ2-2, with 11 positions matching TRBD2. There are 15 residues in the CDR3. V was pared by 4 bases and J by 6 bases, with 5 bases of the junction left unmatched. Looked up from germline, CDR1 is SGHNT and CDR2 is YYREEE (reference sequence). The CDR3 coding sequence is TGTGCCAGCAGCCCCCTAGCGGGAGGCGCCGGGGAGCTGTTTTTT. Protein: CASSPLAGGAGELFF.

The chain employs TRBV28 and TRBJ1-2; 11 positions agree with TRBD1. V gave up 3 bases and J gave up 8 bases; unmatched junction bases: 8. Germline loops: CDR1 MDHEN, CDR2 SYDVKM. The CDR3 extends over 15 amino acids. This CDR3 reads CASSLRTGGYWGYTF. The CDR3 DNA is TGTGCCAGCAGTTTGAGGACAGGGGGCTATTGGGGCTACACCTTC.

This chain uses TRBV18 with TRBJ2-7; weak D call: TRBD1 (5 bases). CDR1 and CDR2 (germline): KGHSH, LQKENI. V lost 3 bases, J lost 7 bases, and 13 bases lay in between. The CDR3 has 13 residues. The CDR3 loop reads CASSPRQGREQYF. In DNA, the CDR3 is TGTGCCAGCTCACCGAGGCAGGGCCGGGAGCAGTACTTC.

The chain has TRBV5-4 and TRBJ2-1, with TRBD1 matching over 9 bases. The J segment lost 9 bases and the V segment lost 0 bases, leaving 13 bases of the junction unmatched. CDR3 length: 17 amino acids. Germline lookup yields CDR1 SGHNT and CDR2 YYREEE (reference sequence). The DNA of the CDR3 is TGTGCCAGCAGCTTGGGTGGGACAGGGCAAATATGGGGTGAGCAGTTCTTC. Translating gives CASSLGGTGQIWGEQFF.

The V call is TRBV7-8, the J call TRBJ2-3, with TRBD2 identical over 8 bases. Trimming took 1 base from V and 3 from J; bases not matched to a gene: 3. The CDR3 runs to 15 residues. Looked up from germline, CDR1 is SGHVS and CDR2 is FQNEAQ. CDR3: CASSLVSSGTDTQYF. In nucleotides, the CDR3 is TGTGCCAGCAGCTTAGTTTCTAGCGGGACAGATACGCAGTATTTT.

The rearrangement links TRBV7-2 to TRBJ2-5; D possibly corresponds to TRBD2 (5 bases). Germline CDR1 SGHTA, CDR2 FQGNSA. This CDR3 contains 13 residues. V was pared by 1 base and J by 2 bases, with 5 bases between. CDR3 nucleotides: TGTGCCAGCAGCTTAGGAGGGCAAGAGACCCAGTACTTC. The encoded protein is CASSLGGQETQYF.

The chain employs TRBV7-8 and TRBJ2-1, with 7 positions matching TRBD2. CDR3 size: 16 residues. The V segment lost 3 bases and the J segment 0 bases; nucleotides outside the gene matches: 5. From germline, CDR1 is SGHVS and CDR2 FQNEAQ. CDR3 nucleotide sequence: TGTGCCAGCAGCTTCGGACTAGATGTCTCCTACAATGAGCAGTTCTTC. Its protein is CASSFGLDVSYNEQFF.

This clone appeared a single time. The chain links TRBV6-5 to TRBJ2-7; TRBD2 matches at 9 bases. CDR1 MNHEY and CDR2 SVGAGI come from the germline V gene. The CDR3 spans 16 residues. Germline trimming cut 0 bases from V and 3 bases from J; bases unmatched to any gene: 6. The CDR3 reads CASSYSGSGGYYEQYF. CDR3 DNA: TGTGCCAGCAGTTACTCGGGTAGCGGGGGCTACTACGAGCAGTACTTC.

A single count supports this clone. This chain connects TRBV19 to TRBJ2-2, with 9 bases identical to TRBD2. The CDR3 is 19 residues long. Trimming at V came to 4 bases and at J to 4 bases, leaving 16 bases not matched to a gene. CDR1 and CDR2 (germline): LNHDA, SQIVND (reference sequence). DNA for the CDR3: TGTGCCAGTAGTACCCCGTCTGGTAGCGGGAGACGGTTCACCGGGGAGCTGTTTTTT. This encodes CASSTPSGSGRRFTGELFF.

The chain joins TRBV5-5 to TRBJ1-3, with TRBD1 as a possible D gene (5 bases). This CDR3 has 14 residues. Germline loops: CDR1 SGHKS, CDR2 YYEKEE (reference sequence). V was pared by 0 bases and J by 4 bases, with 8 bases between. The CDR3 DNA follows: TGTGCCAGCAGCTTGGACAGGTTGGGAAACACCATATATTTT. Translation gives CASSLDRLGNTIYF.

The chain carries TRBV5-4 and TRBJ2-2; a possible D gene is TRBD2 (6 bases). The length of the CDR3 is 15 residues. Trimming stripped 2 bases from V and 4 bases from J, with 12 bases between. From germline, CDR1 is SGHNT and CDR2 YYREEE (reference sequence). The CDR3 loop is CASSLRLVGTGELFF. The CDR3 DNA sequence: TGTGCCAGCAGCTTAAGACTAGTAGGCACCGGGGAGCTGTTTTTT.

Written as DNA, the CDR3 is TGTGCCAGCAGCCGGGCAGAGGGACAAGAGACCCAGTACTTC. Its protein is CASSRAEGQETQYF. The chain employs TRBV7-2 and TRBJ2-5; TRBD2 might be the D (5 bases). Germline CDR1 reads SGHTA; CDR2 reads FQGNSA. The CDR3 is 14 amino acids. Deletions cut 5 bases from V and 2 bases from J, with 12 bases between.

The CDR3 protein is CASRRDRENNEQFF. CDR3 bases: TGTGCCAGCCGCCGGGACAGGGAAAATAATGAGCAGTTCTTC. This sequence joins TRBV27 and TRBJ2-1; 9 nucleotides match TRBD1. The ends lost 8 bases at V and 7 bases at J; junction bases unmatched: 9. The length of the CDR3 is 14 residues. Germline assignment: CDR1 MNHEY and CDR2 SMNVEV (reference sequence).

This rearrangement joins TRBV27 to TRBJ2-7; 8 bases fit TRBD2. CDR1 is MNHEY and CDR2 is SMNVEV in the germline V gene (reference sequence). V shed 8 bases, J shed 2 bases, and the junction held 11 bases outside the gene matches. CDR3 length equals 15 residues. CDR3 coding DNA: TGTGCCAGCCGTCCGGGTAGCGGGGCCCCCTACGAGCAGTACTTC. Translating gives CASRPGSGAPYEQYF.

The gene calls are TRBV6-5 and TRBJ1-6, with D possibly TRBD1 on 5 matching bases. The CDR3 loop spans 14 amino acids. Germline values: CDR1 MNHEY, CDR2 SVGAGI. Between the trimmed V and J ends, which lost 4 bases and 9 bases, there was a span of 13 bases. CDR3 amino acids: CASSSPSGGSPLHF. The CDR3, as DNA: TGTGCCAGCAGTTCTCCGTCCGGGGGTTCACCCCTCCACTTT.

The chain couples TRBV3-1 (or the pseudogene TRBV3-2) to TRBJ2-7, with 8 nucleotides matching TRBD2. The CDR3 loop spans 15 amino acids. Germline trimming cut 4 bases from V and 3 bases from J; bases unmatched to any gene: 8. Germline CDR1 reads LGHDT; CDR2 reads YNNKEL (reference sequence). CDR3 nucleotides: TGTGCCAGCAGCCTCAGAGCGGGAGTCAGCTACGAGCAGTACTTC. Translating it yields CASSLRAGVSYEQYF.

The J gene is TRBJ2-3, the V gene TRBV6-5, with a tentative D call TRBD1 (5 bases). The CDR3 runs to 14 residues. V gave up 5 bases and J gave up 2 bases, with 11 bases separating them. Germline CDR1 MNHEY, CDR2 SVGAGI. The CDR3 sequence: CASSRGRATDTQYF. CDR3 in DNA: TGTGCCAGCAGTAGGGGCAGGGCCACAGATACGCAGTATTTT.

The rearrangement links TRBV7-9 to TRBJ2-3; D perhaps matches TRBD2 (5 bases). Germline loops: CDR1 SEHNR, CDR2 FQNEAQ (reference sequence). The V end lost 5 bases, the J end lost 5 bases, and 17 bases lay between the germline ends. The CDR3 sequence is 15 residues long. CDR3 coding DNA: TGTGCCAGCAGCCCGGCGGGCGGTGGGGAAGATACGCAGTATTTT. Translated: CASSPAGGGEDTQYF. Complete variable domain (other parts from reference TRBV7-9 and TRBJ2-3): DTGVSQNPRHKITKRGQNVTFRCDPISEHNRLYWYRQTLGQGPEFLTYFQNEAQLEKSRLLSDRFSAERPKGSFSTLEIQRTEQGDSAMYLCASSPAGGGEDTQYFGPGTRLTVL.

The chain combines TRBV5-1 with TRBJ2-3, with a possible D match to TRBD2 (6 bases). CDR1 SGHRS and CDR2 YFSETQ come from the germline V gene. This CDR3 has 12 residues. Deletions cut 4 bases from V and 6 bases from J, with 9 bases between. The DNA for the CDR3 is TGCGCCAGCAGCCCTCGGGGGGATACGCAGTATTTT. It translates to CASSPRGDTQYF.

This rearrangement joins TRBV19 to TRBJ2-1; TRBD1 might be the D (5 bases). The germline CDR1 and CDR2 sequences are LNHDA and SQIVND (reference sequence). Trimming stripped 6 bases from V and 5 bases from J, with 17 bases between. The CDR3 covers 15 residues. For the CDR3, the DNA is TGTGCCAGTAGACAACAGCAGGGAAGGCACAATGAGCAGTTCTTC. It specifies CASRQQQGRHNEQFF.

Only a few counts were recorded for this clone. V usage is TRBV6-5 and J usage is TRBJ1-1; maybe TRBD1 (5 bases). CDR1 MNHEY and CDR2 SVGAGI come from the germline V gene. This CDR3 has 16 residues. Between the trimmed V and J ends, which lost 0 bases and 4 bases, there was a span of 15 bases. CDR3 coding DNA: TGTGCCAGCAGTTACTCGTCCGCGGACAAAGGCACTGAAGCTTTCTTT. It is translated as CASSYSSADKGTEAFF.

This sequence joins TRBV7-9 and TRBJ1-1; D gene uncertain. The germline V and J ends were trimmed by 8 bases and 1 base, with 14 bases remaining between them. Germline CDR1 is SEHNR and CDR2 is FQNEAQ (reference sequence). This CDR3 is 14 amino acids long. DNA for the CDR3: TGTGCCAGCTTGAGGGTAGGCCAGAACACTGAAGCTTTCTTT. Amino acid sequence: CASLRVGQNTEAFF.